This T cell receptor (beta chain) was sequenced during a study of PD-L1 blockade in urothelial cancer. Study-wide context: About 90% of the 29 patients were males with bladder-origin urothelial cancer. When blood samples were assessed, the median T cell count was approximately 140,000. Analysis of the blood was performed 3 weeks (second dose) and 6 weeks after treatment start. Broader study findings: Patients who had durable benefit saw their tumor-associated blood clones expand more at 3 weeks.

The time point here: peripheral blood 6 weeks after treatment start. Regarding this clone: Its antigen remains unidentified.

Clones were read by immunoSEQ multiplex PCR, and TCRdb kept only the in-frame ones, dropping some. The table has about 120,000 clones, 86% seen once. The TCR was taken from a man in his fifties with urothelial cancer. Sequences were derived from PBMCs, sampled around atezolizumab (anti-PD-L1) treatment.

The CDR3 DNA follows: TGTGCCAGCAGTTTAAGGGCTAGCGGGAGCCTCTACGAGCAGTACTTC. Translated: CASSLRASGSLYEQYF. The chain uses TRBV28 and TRBJ2-7; TRBD2 agrees at 10 bases. The CDR3 is 16 residues long. V trimming: 2 bases; J trimming: 3 bases; junction bases outside the gene matches: 7. In germline, CDR1 is MDHEN, CDR2 SYDVKM.